This TCR beta chain was observed in a study of blood T cell repertoires in COVID-19. The germline V gene encodes CDR1 MDHEN and CDR2 SYDVKM. The V gene lost 8 bases and the J gene lost 0 bases, with 13 bases spanning the gap. The CDR3 contains 14 residues. This clone was found once. Method: immunoSEQ multiplex PCR; TCRdb's copy keeps in-frame clones and lacks some. The sample has some 130,000 clones; less than 80% are singletons. Sequences were obtained from peripheral blood. The clonotype originates from a man aged 55-75 years with acute or convalescent COVID-19. The J gene is TRBJ1-1, the V gene TRBV28, with D unclear. The CDR3: CASSRSGMNTEAFF. The CDR3 DNA reads TGTGCCAGCTCTCGGTCAGGAATGAACACTGAAGCTTTCTTT.